This T cell receptor beta chain was recovered during a study of blood T cells in healthy people across ages. Isolation of PBMCs gave at least 7 million cells per sample. Study results and caveats: Naive CD4+ cells and diversity were both higher in long-lived donors than in aged donors.

This clonotype showed up just a few times. Its target is unknown. Combining a sample-barcoded 5' primer with a J-beta primer mix, a second PCR ran for 7 to 11 cycles. In TCRdb, the 5' RACE reads were re-called with MiXCR into one record per CDR3 protein. The sample records 800,000 to 950,000 distinct CDR3 sequences, 25% to 35% being singletons. The germline V gene encodes CDR1 MNHEY and CDR2 SMNVEV (reference sequence). The length of the CDR3 is 16 residues. The ends lost 3 bases at V and 7 bases at J; junction bases unmatched: 10. This same sample was also part of a study on T cells of mothers and their children. That source notes: Slightly higher overlap, not significant, was seen in related mother-child pairs than in unrelated pairs. Detection of persistent microchimeric T cell clones did not occur.

Sequencing used blood. The V call is TRBV27, the J call TRBJ1-5; 9 nucleotides line up with TRBD1. This clonotype was sampled from a woman in her thirties or forties in good health. CDR3 coding DNA: TGTGCCAGCAGTTTGTTATCAGGGACAGGGAAACAGCCCCAGCATTTT. Translated, it gives CASSLLSGTGKQPQHF.